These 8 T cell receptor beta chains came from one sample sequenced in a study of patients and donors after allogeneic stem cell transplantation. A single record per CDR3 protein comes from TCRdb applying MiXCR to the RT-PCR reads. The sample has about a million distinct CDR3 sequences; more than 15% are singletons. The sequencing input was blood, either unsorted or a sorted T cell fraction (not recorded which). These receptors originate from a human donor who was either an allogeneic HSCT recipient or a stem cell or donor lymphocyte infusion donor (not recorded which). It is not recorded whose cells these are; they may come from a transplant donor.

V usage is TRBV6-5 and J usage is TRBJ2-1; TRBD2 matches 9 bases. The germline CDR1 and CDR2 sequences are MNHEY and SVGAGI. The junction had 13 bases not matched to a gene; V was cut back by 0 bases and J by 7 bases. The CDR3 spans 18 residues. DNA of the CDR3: TGTGCCAGCAGTTACTCGAGTAATAGCGGGAGTATAAAGAATGAGCAGTTCTTC. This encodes CASSYSSNSGSIKNEQFF.

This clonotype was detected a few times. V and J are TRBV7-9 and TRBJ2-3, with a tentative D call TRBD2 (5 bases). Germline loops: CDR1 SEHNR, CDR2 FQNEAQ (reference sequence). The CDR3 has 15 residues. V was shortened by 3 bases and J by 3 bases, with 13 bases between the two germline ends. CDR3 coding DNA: TGTGCCAGCAGCTTGAGGTGGAGAGGGACAGATACGCAGTATTTT. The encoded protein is CASSLRWRGTDTQYF.

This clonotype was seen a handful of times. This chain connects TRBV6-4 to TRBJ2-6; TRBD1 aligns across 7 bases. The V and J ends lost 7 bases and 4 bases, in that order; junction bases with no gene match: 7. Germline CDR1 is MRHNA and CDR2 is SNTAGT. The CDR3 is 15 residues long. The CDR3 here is CASTSGTAGANVLTF. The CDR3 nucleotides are TGTGCCAGCACCTCAGGGACAGCCGGGGCCAACGTCCTGACTTTC.

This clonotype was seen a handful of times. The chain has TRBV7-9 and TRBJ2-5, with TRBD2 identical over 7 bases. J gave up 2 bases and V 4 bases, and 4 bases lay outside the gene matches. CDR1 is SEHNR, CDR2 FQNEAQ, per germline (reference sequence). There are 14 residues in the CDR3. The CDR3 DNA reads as TGTGCCAGCAGCTCGAGGACTAGTCAAGAGACCCAGTACTTC. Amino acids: CASSSRTSQETQYF. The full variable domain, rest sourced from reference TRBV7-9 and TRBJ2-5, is DTGVSQNPRHKITKRGQNVTFRCDPISEHNRLYWYRQTLGQGPEFLTYFQNEAQLEKSRLLSDRFSAERPKGSFSTLEIQRTEQGDSAMYLCASSSRTSQETQYFGPGTRLLVL.

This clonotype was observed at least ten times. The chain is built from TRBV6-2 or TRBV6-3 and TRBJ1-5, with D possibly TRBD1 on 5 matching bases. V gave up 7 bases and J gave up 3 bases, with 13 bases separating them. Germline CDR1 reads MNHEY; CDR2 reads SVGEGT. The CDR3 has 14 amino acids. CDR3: CASKDPGANQPQHF. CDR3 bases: TGTGCCAGCAAAGACCCCGGGGCCAATCAGCCCCAGCATTTT.

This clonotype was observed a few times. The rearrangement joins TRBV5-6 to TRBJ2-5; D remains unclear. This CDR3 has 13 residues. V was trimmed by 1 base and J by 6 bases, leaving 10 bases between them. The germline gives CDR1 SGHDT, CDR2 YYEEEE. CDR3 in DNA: TGTGCCAGCAGCTTGAGTTTTAGCCAGACCCAGTACTTC. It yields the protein CASSLSFSQTQYF.

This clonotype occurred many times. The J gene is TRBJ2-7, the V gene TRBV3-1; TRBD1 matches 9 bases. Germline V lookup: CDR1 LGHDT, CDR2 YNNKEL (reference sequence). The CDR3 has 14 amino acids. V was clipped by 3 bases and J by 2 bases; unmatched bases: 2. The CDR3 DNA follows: TGTGCCAGCAGCCAGGGACAGGGTCCCTACGAGCAGTACTTC. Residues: CASSQGQGPYEQYF.

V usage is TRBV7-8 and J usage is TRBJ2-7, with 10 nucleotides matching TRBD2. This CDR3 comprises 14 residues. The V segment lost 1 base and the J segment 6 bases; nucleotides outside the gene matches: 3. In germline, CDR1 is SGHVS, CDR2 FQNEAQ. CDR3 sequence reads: CASSLGAGGREQYF. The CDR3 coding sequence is TGTGCCAGCAGCTTAGGAGCGGGAGGGCGCGAGCAGTACTTC. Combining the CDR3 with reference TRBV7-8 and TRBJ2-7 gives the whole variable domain GAGVSQSPRYKVAKRGQDVALRCDPISGHVSLFWYQQALGQGPEFLTYFQNEAQLDKSGLPSDRFFAERPEGSVSTLKIQRTQQEDSAVYLCASSLGAGGREQYFGPGTRLTVT.